The clone carrying this TCR beta chain was detected a few times. Its antigen is unknown. Data came from immunoSEQ multiplex PCR; TCRdb stores just in-frame clones and leaves some out. The sample yields about 200,000 clones, more than 75% seen once. This record comes from a study of cytomegalovirus exposure and HLA in healthy donors. The study, taken as a whole, reports: Cytomegalovirus-associated TCR beta chains were listed, numbering 150 to 200. Specificity of a few CMV-associated chains for CMV antigens was verified in vitro.

The CDR3 totals 14 residues. Germline CDR1 MDHEN, CDR2 SYDVKM. With 6 bases removed from V and 1 base from J, the gap between germline ends came to 10 bases. The receptor's source is a woman aged 18-29 years in good health and CMV-seropositive. The sequenced sample was PBMCs. This rearrangement joins TRBV28 to TRBJ1-5; D not resolved. The CDR3 nucleotides are TGTGCCAGCAGCCGGGGTGGGAGCAATCAGCCCCAGCATTTT. This encodes CASSRGGSNQPQHF.